This T cell receptor (beta chain) was retrieved from a study of T cell responses to AZD1222 COVID-19 vaccine. Study findings and constraints: Every sample of the repertoires postdated the peak T cell response.

Clones were sequenced by immunoSEQ multiplex PCR, and TCRdb holds only the in-frame ones, with some missing. The sample records 100,000 to 150,000 clones, about 87% being singletons. Notes on this clone: Its antigen is not known.

CDR3 length equals 13 residues. Germline assignment: CDR1 SGHNT and CDR2 YYREEE (reference sequence). The V gene lost 0 bases and the J gene lost 2 bases, with 6 bases spanning the gap. The chain employs TRBV5-4 and TRBJ2-7; D not resolved. This receptor was identified in an adult in good health. The material was peripheral blood, obtained on day 0 of AZD1222 vaccination. CDR3 DNA: TGTGCCAGCAGCTTGGGCAGCACCTACGAGCAGTACTTC. This translates into CASSLGSTYEQYF.